This T cell receptor (beta chain) was sequenced in a study of OX40 agonist ivuxolimab in advanced cancers. About the full investigation: Ivuxolimab was a fully human IgG2 agonistic monoclonal antibody targeting the costimulatory receptor OX40 (CD134). Intravenous ivuxolimab was administered to patients every 2 weeks at six dose levels: 0.01, 0.1, 0.3, 1.5, 3 and 10 mg/kg. Of the approximately 50 dose-escalation patients, hepatocellular carcinoma was present in approximately 20, melanoma in around 15, renal cell carcinoma in 9 and head and neck cancer in 9. In the dose-escalation cohort, more than 75% of patients were male, and the mean age was roughly 60 years, with a range of 23 to 79. Patients were allowed to have had prior anti-PD-1, anti-PD-L1 or anti-CTLA-4 therapy, and approximately 37% of the dose-escalation patients had been treated with checkpoint inhibitors. Partial responses occurred in three dose-escalation patients: two with cutaneous melanoma and one with hepatocellular carcinoma. Peripheral TCRbeta sequencing was intended to test whether TCR sequence diversity was altered and clonal T-cell expansion was caused by ivuxolimab. The paper describes the monotherapy dose-escalation part (N = 52 patients) of the phase I trial of ivuxolimab. Findings and caveats that apply to the study as a whole: After ivuxolimab, expanded clones were on average more numerous among CD8+ T cells than among CD4+ T cells. Partial responders in the 0.1-3.0 mg/kg groups had among the lowest normalized peripheral clonal expansion, especially among CD8+ T cells. Low levels of normalized T-cell clonal expansion were also seen in some nonresponding patients. The antigen specificity of the peripheral T cells that underwent clonal expansion was not determined. At doses of 0.1 to 3.0 mg/kg, clonal expansion of both CD4+ and CD8+ blood T cells was observed from baseline to week 6.

Looking up the germline V gene (reference sequence) yields CDR1 LNHDA and CDR2 SQIVND. V sheds 2 bases and J sheds 10 bases, leaving 12 bases between their ends. The CDR3 starts with the cysteine, ends with the phenylalanine, and has 13 residues. The retained sequence is limited to the CDR3, 39 bases, with the frame set at the first base. A word on this clone: It lacks a known antigen. No base qualities exist here, and no much larger clone lies one base off it.

Patients with a history of autoimmune disease or receiving systemic immunosuppression were excluded from the trial. Peripheral blood for TCR sequencing was collected from all dose cohorts at baseline, on cycle 4 day 1, and on cycle 7 day 1. The samples were drawn from a first-in-human, open-label, multicenter phase I dose-escalation trial of ivuxolimab. Adults with locally advanced or metastatic head and neck squamous cell, hepatocellular, melanoma or renal cell carcinoma were enrolled in the trial. Before TCR sequencing, CD4+ and CD8+ T cells were separately sorted from peripheral blood. For sequencing of the TCRbeta CDR3 region, genomic DNA was extracted from the sorted cells. TCRbeta CDR3 regions were sequenced using the immunoSEQ Assay. What TCRdb holds here is the immuneACCESS table cut down to in-frame rearrangements. Part of the clones is not present; checked against another copy, under half of the missing clones reflect an unresolved V gene, and the others are unexplained. Present in this sample are 45,000 or so clones, 80% of which were seen just once. The ten largest make up 4.2% of the sample.

The V gene is TRBV19 and the J gene is TRBJ2-1; TRBD2 might be the D gene, on 5 matching bases. The sequencing used CD4+ or CD8+ T cells sorted from blood, collected in a trial of the OX40 agonist ivuxolimab. This sequence originates from an adult with an advanced solid tumor such as melanoma, head and neck, liver or kidney cancer. At the DNA level, the sequence is TGTGCCAGTAGTATAAAGCTCTCGGGAGAGCAGTTCTTC. It translates to CASSIKLSGEQFF. Joined to the reference TRBV19 and TRBJ2-1 proteins, this CDR3 gives the full variable domain: DGGITQSPKYLFRKEGQNVTLSCEQNLNHDAMYWYRQDPGQGLRLIYYSQIVNDFQKGDIAEGYSVSREKKESFPLTVTSAQKNPTAFYLCASSIKLSGEQFFGPGTRLTVL.